This T cell receptor beta chain appears in the sequencing data of a study of T cells in Graves' hyperthyroidism and ophthalmopathy. In the ophthalmopathy cohort, Clinical Activity Score was at least 3, NOSPECS grade at least 4, and duration under 3 months. Exclusion of a patient resulted from uncontrolled infection, other autoimmune disease, pregnancy or lactation. This clonotype was recorded many times. Authors of the study amplified TCR beta CDR3 regions from RNA transcripts. HTBI primers were the set used in a first-round RT-PCR of the TCR CDR3. TCRdb analysed the multiplex PCR reads with MiXCR anew, one entry per CDR3 protein. The sample holds about 410,000 distinct CDR3 sequences, 14% to 15% seen once. Sequencing was performed on blood. The source of this sequence is a man aged 18 to 30 with Graves' ophthalmopathy.

Here the CDR3 DNA reads TGTGCCAGCAGCTGGAGCTCTTGGGTTAACGAGCAGTACTTC. As protein: CASSWSSWVNEQYF. The chain links TRBV5-6 to TRBJ2-7; D unclear. Trimming cost V 3 bases and J 5 bases, with 15 bases left between them. Germline V gene data show CDR1 as SGHDT and CDR2 as YYEEEE. This CDR3 region has 14 residues.